A single sample is the source of the 21 T cell receptor beta chains below, sequenced in a study of cytomegalovirus exposure and HLA in healthy donors. Primers for the PCR totalled 60 Vbeta and 13 Jbeta. Clones were sequenced by immunoSEQ multiplex PCR, and TCRdb holds only the in-frame ones, with some missing. Here the sample spans 90,000 to 110,000 clones, 76% being singletons. Sequencing was done on a sample of PBMCs. These receptors were collected from a woman between 50 and 59 years old in good health and CMV-seropositive.

This clone was seen a handful of times. The chain combines TRBV7-9 with TRBJ2-1; 14 positions agree with TRBD2. CDR1 and CDR2 from the germline V gene are SEHNR and FQNEAQ (reference sequence). V shed 1 base, J shed 7 bases, and the junction held 0 bases outside the gene matches. The CDR3 is made up of 15 amino acids. Here the CDR3 DNA reads TGTGCCAGCAGCTTAGGGACTAGCGGGGGGAATGAGCAGTTCTTC. Its protein product is CASSLGTSGGNEQFF.

The V and J genes are TRBV6-5 and TRBJ2-7, with TRBD2 matching over 10 bases. The germline V gene encodes CDR1 MNHEY and CDR2 SVGAGI. The V gene end was trimmed by 6 bases and the J gene end by 4 bases; junction bases not matched to a gene: 6. This CDR3 has 14 residues. CDR3 bases: TGTGCCAGCAGGGCTAGCGGGGGAGGGTACGAGCAGTACTTC. This codes for CASRASGGGYEQYF.

The rearrangement uses TRBV7-8 and TRBJ2-7; the match to TRBD1 covers 10 bases. The germline V gene has CDR1 SGHVS and CDR2 FQNEAQ. Losses at the gene ends were 2 bases for V and 3 bases for J; bases not matched to a gene: 10. The CDR3 has 17 amino acids. CDR3 coding DNA: TGTGCCAGCAGCTTACAAACAGGACAGGGGGTGTTCTACGAGCAGTACTTC. Its protein product is CASSLQTGQGVFYEQYF.

The genes are TRBV25-1 and TRBJ1-2; D unclear. CDR1 and CDR2 (germline): MGHDK, SYGVNS. The CDR3 length is 13 residues. Trimming left V 1 base short and J 5 bases short, with 8 bases between. The CDR3 reads CASSELTGYGYTF. CDR3 DNA: TGTGCCAGCAGTGAATTAACCGGGTATGGCTACACCTTC.

Here the CDR3 DNA reads TGTGCCAGCAGTTTACAGGGCGGCACTGAAGCTTTCTTT. Its protein is CASSLQGGTEAFF. The genes are TRBV27 and TRBJ1-1; tentative D call: TRBD1 (5 bases). This CDR3 contains 13 residues. Germline CDR1 is MNHEY and CDR2 is SMNVEV (reference sequence). Trimming shortened V by 2 bases and J by 4 bases, and 8 bases separated the two germline ends.

This clone was recorded once. The chain has TRBV2 and TRBJ1-4; the D gene is possibly TRBD1 (6 bases). The germline V gene encodes CDR1 SNHLY and CDR2 FYNNEI. V dropped 4 bases and J dropped 7 bases, with 10 bases sitting between them. CDR3 length: 13 amino acids. The CDR3 region is CASSGGGLEKLFF. The CDR3 bases are TGTGCCAGCAGTGGGGGGGGCCTTGAAAAACTGTTTTTT. The full variable domain, in which reference TRBV2 and TRBJ1-4 provide the parts outside the CDR3, is EPEVTQTPSHQVTQMGQEVILRCVPISNHLYFYWYRQILGQKVEFLVSFYNNEISEKSEIFDDQFSVERPDGSNFTLKIRSTKLEDSAMYFCASSGGGLEKLFFGSGTQLSVL.

The CDR3 loop reads CASSRSDGGRFF. The CDR3 DNA reads as TGTGCCAGCTCACGATCGGACGGGGGGCGGTTCTTC. The chain carries TRBV18 and TRBJ2-1; perhaps TRBD2 as D (7 bases). Germline CDR1 reads KGHSH; CDR2 reads LQKENI. Trimming cost V 4 bases and J 15 bases, with 16 bases left between them. The CDR3 totals 12 residues.

This sequence joins TRBV18 and TRBJ1-1; 7 nucleotides match TRBD1. The CDR3 is 16 amino acids. The ends lost 3 bases at V and 0 bases at J; junction bases unmatched: 7. Germline V CDR1 and CDR2: KGHSH, LQKENI. The chain's CDR3 is CASSPNRGTMNTEAFF. The CDR3 nucleotides read TGTGCCAGCTCACCGAACAGGGGTACCATGAACACTGAAGCTTTCTTT.

The chain joins TRBV6-4 to TRBJ2-7; 7 bases are shared with TRBD1. The ends lost 6 bases at V and 5 bases at J; junction bases unmatched: 13. The CDR3 spans 15 residues. Germline CDR1 is MRHNA and CDR2 is SNTAGT. The CDR3 DNA reads TGTGCCAGCAGCCCGACAGGGAGCCGCCGGGACGAGCAGTACTTC. Translating gives CASSPTGSRRDEQYF.

The rearrangement joins TRBV9 to TRBJ2-5; 10 positions match TRBD2. The CDR3 covers 17 residues. Germline V gives CDR1 SGDLS, CDR2 YYNGEE. Trimming cost V 0 bases and J 4 bases; bases outside gene matches: 9. The DNA for the CDR3 is TGTGCCAGCAGCGTAGGCGTGAGCGGGAGGGCCGGAGAGACCCAGTACTTC. This gives the protein CASSVGVSGRAGETQYF.

The J gene is TRBJ2-1, the V gene TRBV6-1, with 11 nucleotides matching TRBD2. The V segment lost 2 bases and the J segment 7 bases; nucleotides outside the gene matches: 4. The V gene's germline CDR1 is MNHNS and CDR2 SASEGT. This CDR3 has 15 amino acids. CDR3: CASSESLAGGNEQFF. The CDR3 region has the DNA TGTGCCAGCAGTGAATCCCTAGCGGGGGGAAATGAGCAGTTCTTC.

J is TRBJ1-1 and V is TRBV7-2; D perhaps matches TRBD1 (5 bases). Germline values: CDR1 SGHTA, CDR2 FQGNSA. The CDR3 sequence is 15 residues long. V lost 3 bases to trimming and J lost 5 bases, with 16 bases between them. CDR3 sequence: CASSFSPGSRTEAFF. The CDR3 DNA reads as TGTGCCAGCAGCTTTAGCCCAGGGTCGAGAACTGAAGCTTTCTTT.

This chain joins TRBV6-5 and TRBJ1-1, with 8 nucleotides matching TRBD1. The CDR3 runs 14 residues. V was pared by 5 bases and J by 1 base, with 3 bases of the junction left unmatched. The germline CDR1 and CDR2 sequences are MNHEY and SVGAGI. This CDR3 reads CASSDRGGNTEAFF. The DNA for the CDR3 is TGTGCCAGCAGTGACAGGGGTGGGAACACTGAAGCTTTCTTT.

V usage is TRBV13 and J usage is TRBJ2-7; maybe TRBD1 (6 bases). Trimming cost V 0 bases and J 4 bases, with 10 bases left between them. Germline CDR1 and CDR2: PRHDT and FYEKMQ (reference sequence). The CDR3 is made up of 14 amino acids. CDR3 in amino acids: CASSLGGALYEQYF. DNA of the CDR3: TGTGCCAGCAGCTTAGGGGGGGCCCTATACGAGCAGTACTTC.

The gene calls are TRBV19 and TRBJ1-5; D not resolved. V was shortened by 3 bases and J by 0 bases, with 15 bases between the two germline ends. Germline lookup yields CDR1 LNHDA and CDR2 SQIVND (reference sequence). The CDR3 is 17 amino acids. This CDR3 is CASSIAPGINSNQPQHF. The CDR3 nucleotides are TGTGCCAGTAGTATTGCTCCGGGGATAAATAGCAATCAGCCCCAGCATTTT.

The chain couples TRBV12-5 to TRBJ2-7; 9 positions match TRBD1. Germline loops: CDR1 LGHNT, CDR2 FRNRAP. Trimming cost V 9 bases and J 3 bases; bases outside gene matches: 12. The CDR3 has 15 residues. CDR3 DNA sequence: TGTGCTAGAGCCTTCCGGGACAGGGCGTTCTACGAGCAGTACTTC. It yields the protein CARAFRDRAFYEQYF.

In its sample, this clone was seen once. Sequence at one end of the junction differs from germline and may be a read error. The chain employs TRBV7-9 and TRBJ2-5, with TRBD1 matching over 7 bases. This CDR3 is built from 15 residues. The germline CDR1 and CDR2 sequences are SEHNR and FQNEAQ (reference sequence). CDR3 residues: CSSSDLTGYQETQYF. The DNA for the CDR3 is TGTTCCAGCAGCGATCTGACAGGGTACCAAGAGACCCAGTACTTC.

CDR3 nucleotide sequence: TGCGCCAGCAGCTTCCGGACTAGCGGGGAGTTGGCAGATACGCAGTATTTT. The encoded protein is CASSFRTSGELADTQYF. The chain carries TRBV5-1 and TRBJ2-3; 12 bases map to TRBD2. The V gene end was trimmed by 2 bases and the J gene end by 4 bases; junction bases not matched to a gene: 8. This CDR3 has 17 residues. Per germline, CDR1 SGHRS and CDR2 YFSETQ.

The table lists this clone with a few counts. CDR3 nucleotides: TGTGCCAGCAGCTCGAAGCTGGGCCAGGATACGCAGTATTTT. This codes for CASSSKLGQDTQYF. V gene TRBV5-5 combines with J gene TRBJ2-3, with no clear D. Trimming removed 3 bases at V and 6 bases at J, with 14 bases between. CDR3 length: 14 amino acids. CDR1 and CDR2 from the germline V gene are SGHKS and YYEKEE (reference sequence).

V is TRBV6-5 and J is TRBJ2-5, with 10 positions matching TRBD1. This CDR3 has 15 residues. Per the germline V gene, CDR1 is MNHEY and CDR2 is SVGAGI. The ends lost 4 bases at V and 6 bases at J; junction bases unmatched: 8. This CDR3 is CASSFATGGLQTQYF. CDR3 DNA: TGTGCCAGCAGTTTTGCGACAGGGGGCTTACAGACCCAGTACTTC.

This clone was observed a single time. The chain joins TRBV6-1 to TRBJ1-2; TRBD1 matches 7 bases. Germline assignment: CDR1 MNHNS and CDR2 SASEGT. With V trimmed by 6 bases and J by 6 bases, 7 bases remained unmatched. CDR3 length: 13 amino acids. CDR3 sequence: CASRRRQGDGYTF. CDR3 sequence (DNA): TGTGCCAGCAGACGCCGACAGGGTGATGGCTACACCTTC.